This TCR beta chain was recorded in a study of a mutant IDH1 vaccine in newly diagnosed glioma. For the study at large: The patients received vaccinations eight times, in weeks 1, 3, 5, 7, 11, 15, 19 and 23. Following radiotherapy alone, or alongside temozolomide cycles, vaccination was started after an interval of 4-6 weeks. Standard pretreatment was either radiotherapy, temozolomide, or, for most, radiochemotherapy with temozolomide.

Profiled with immunoSEQ multiplex PCR; TCRdb holds only in-frame clones, not every one. This sample has tens of thousands of clones, with about 90% found just once. For this clone: Its antigen is undetermined.

This sample's time point: week 23, last vaccination. Topical imiquimod accompanied each vaccine dose, which consisted of 300 ug of mutant IDH1 20-mer peptide. There were new WHO grade 3 or 4 astrocytomas in the donors, and these were IDH1-mutant and ATRX-lost. CDR3 length: 14 amino acids. Germline V gene lookup returns CDR1 MGHRA and CDR2 YSYEKL. The germline V and J ends were trimmed by 4 bases and 6 bases, with 15 bases remaining between them. The receptor's source is a man aged 40-50 years with glioma. The sequencing here drew on PBMCs, taken from a glioma patient whose treatment included an IDH1 peptide vaccine. This chain connects TRBV4-1 to TRBJ1-1; possible D gene TRBD1, 5 bases. This CDR3 is CASSLRTITPEAFF. The DNA for the CDR3 is TGCGCCAGCAGCCTCCGGACAATTACCCCTGAAGCTTTCTTT.